This TCR beta chain is from a study of T cells in Graves' hyperthyroidism and ophthalmopathy. Study results and caveats: In the blood, most expanded thyroid clonotypes above 0.001 appeared as well.

There were TCR beta CDR3 regions amplified from RNA transcripts. The HTBI primer set served for first-round RT-PCR of the TCR CDR3. TCRdb reprocessed the multiplex PCR reads via MiXCR and lists one record per CDR3 protein. The sample contains 300,000 to 400,000 distinct CDR3 sequences, over 15% of which appear only once. Absent ophthalmopathy progression within 18 months defined stable Graves' hyperthyroidism. This clonotype was detected ten times or more. Its antigen is not known. The sequence was collected from a woman in her forties or fifties with Graves' hyperthyroidism. Material for sequencing was blood.

The CDR3, as DNA: TGCAGTGCTAGAGATCAGAGGGGGAATGAAAAACTGTTTTTT. Protein sequence: CSARDQRGNEKLFF. The chain carries TRBV20-1 and TRBJ1-4; D might be TRBD1 (6 bases). Trimming left V 0 bases short and J 5 bases short, with 10 bases between. This CDR3 region has 14 residues. CDR1 and CDR2 from the germline V gene are DFQATT and SNEGSKA (reference sequence).